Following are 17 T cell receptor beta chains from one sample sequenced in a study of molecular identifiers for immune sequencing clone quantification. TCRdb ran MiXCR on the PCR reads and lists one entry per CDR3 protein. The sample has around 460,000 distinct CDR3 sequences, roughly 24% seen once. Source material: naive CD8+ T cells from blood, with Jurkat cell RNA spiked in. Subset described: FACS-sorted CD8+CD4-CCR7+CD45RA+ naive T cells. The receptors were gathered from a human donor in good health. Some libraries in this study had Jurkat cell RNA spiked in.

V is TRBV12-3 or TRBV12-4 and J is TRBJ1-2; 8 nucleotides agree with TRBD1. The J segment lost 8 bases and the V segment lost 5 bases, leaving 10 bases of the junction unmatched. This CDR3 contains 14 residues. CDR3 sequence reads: CASSTTGADQGYTF. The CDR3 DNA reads TGTGCCAGCAGTACGACAGGGGCAGATCAAGGCTACACCTTC.

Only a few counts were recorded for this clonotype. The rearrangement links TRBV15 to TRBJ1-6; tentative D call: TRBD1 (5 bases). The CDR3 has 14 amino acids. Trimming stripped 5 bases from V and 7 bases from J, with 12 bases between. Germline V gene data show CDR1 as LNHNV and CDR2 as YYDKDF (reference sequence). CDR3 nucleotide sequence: TGTGCCACCAGCCCGGGACGGCAAAATTCACCCCTCCACTTT. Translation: CATSPGRQNSPLHF.

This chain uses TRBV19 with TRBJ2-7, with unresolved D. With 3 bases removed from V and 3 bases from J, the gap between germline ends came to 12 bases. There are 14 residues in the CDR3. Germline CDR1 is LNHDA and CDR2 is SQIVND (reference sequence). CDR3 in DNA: TGTGCCAGTAGTATGACCACGGCGGTCTACGAGCAGTACTTC. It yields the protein CASSMTTAVYEQYF.

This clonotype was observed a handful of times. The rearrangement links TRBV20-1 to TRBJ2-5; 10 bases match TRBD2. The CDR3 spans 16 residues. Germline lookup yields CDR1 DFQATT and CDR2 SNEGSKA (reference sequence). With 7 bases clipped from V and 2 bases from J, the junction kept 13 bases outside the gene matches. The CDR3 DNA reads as TGCAGTGGGAGACGTAGCGGGGGGCCTACTCAAGAGACCCAGTACTTC. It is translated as CSGRRSGGPTQETQYF.

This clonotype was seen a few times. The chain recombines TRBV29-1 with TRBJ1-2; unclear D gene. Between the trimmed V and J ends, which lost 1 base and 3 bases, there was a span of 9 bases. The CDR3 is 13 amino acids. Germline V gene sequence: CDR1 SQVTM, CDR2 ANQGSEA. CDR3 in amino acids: CSVEGTLDYGYTF. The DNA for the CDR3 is TGCAGCGTTGAAGGGACCTTAGACTATGGCTACACCTTC.

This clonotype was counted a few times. The CDR3 DNA reads TGCAGCGTTGGAGGGGGAGTGGGTTGGGATGAGCAGTTCTTC. It specifies CSVGGGVGWDEQFF. The chain recombines TRBV29-1 with TRBJ2-1; D is possibly TRBD1 (6 bases). CDR3 size: 14 residues. Germline V gene data show CDR1 as SQVTM and CDR2 as ANQGSEA. Between the trimmed V and J ends, which lost 4 bases and 8 bases, there was a span of 18 bases.

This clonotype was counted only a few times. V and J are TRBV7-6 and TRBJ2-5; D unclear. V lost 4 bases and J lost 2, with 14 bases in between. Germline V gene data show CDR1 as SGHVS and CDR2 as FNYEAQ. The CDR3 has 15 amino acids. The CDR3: CASSSRTVGQETQYF. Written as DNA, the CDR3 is TGTGCCAGCAGCTCAAGGACGGTAGGGCAAGAGACCCAGTACTTC.

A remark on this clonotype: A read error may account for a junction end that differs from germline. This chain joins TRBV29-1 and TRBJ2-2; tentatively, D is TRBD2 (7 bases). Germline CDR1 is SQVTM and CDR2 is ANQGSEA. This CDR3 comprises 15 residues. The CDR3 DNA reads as TGCAGCGTTGAAGGGGGGGGGCAGGGCACCGGGGAGCTGGTTTTT. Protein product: CSVEGGGQGTGELVF.

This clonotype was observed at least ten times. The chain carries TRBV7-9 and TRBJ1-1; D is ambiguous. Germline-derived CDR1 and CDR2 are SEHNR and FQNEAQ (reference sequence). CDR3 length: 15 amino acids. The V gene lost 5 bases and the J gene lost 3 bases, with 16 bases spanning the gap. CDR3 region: CASSRTTTVDTEAFF. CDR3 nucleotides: TGTGCCAGCAGCCGTACAACCACAGTAGACACTGAAGCTTTCTTT.

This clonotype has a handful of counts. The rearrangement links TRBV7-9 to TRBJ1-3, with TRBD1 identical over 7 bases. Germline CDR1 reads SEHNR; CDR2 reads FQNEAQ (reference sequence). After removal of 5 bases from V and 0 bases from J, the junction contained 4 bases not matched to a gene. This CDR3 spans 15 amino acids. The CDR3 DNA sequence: TGTGCCAGCAGCGGAAGGACAGGCTCTGGAAACACCATATATTTT. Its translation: CASSGRTGSGNTIYF.

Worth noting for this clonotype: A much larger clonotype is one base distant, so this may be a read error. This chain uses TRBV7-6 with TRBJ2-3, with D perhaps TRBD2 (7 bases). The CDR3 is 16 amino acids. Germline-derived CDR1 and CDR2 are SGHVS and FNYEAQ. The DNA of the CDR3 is TGTGACAGCAGCTTATGGGGGGGCCGACACACAGATACGCAGTATTTT. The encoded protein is CDSSLWGGRHTDTQYF.

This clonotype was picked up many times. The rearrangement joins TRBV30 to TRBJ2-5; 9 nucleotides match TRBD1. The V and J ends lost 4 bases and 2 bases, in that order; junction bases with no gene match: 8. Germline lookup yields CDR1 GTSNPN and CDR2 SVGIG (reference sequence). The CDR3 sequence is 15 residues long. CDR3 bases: TGTGCCTGGACTACGCGAGGGACAGGGCAAGAGACCCAGTACTTC. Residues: CAWTTRGTGQETQYF.

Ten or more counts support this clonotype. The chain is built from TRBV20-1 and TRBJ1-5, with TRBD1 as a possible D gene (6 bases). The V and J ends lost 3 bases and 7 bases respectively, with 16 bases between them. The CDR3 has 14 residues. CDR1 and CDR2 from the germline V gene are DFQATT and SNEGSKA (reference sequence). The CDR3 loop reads CSARSNRVGQPQHF. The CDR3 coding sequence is TGCAGTGCTAGGAGCAACAGGGTTGGGCAGCCCCAGCATTTT.

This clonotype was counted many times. CDR3 loop: CAISGTEGWYF. The CDR3 DNA reads TGTGCCATCAGCGGGACGGAGGGTTGGTACTTC. The chain combines TRBV10-3 with TRBJ2-7; the D gene is possibly TRBD2 (6 bases). V was trimmed by 6 bases and J by 12 bases, leaving 15 bases between them. Germline values: CDR1 ENHRY, CDR2 SYGVKD. This CDR3 is 11 amino acids long.

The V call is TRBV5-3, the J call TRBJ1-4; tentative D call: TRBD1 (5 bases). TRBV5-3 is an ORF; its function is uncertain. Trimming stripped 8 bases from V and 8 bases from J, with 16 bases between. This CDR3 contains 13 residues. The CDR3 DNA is TGTGCCAGCACCGCGGGGCTTGGAGAAAAACTGTTTTTT. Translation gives CASTAGLGEKLFF.

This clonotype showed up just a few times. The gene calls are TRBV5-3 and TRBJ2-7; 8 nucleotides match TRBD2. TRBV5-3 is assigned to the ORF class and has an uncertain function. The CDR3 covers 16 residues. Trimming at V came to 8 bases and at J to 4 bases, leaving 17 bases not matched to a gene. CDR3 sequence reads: CASSPDMAGGLYEQYF. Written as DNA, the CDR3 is TGTGCCAGCAGCCCCGATATGGCGGGGGGCTTGTACGAGCAGTACTTC.

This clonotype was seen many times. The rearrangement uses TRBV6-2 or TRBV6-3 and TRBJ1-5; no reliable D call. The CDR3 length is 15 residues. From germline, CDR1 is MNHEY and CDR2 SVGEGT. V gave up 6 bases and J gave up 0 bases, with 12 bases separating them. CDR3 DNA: TGTGCCAGCAGCACCCTCAGCGATAGCAATCAGCCCCAGCATTTT. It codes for CASSTLSDSNQPQHF.